These 4 T cell receptor beta chains originate from one sample sequenced in a study of blood T cell repertoires in COVID-19. Profiled with immunoSEQ multiplex PCR; TCRdb holds only in-frame clones, not every one. Altogether 150,000 to 200,000 clones are present, around 81% being singletons, with the ten largest covering under 3%. The sample comprised peripheral blood. The receptors stem from a human donor with acute or convalescent COVID-19. The donor label of this sample is uncertain.

In DNA form, the CDR3 reads TGTGCCAGCAGCTTGGCGGGGGAAGCTTTCTTT. Encoded protein: CASSLAGEAFF. V and J are TRBV5-6 and TRBJ1-1; unclear D gene. Trimming left V 0 bases short and J 8 bases short, with 5 bases between. This CDR3 is 11 amino acids long. The germline V gene encodes CDR1 SGHDT and CDR2 YYEEEE.

This sequence joins TRBV4-1 and TRBJ2-7, with a weak D call TRBD2 (5 bases). Germline-derived CDR1 and CDR2 are MGHRA and YSYEKL. The CDR3 totals 17 residues. V lost 1 base to trimming and J lost 2 bases, with 18 bases between them. For the CDR3, the DNA is TGCGCCAGCAGCCAAGGATCCGTGTACTTCGGGACCTACGAGCAGTACTTC. Amino acid sequence: CASSQGSVYFGTYEQYF.

This chain links TRBV5-1 with TRBJ2-3; no clear D gene. The CDR3 is 14 residues long. Per germline, CDR1 SGHRS and CDR2 YFSETQ. Between the trimmed V and J ends, which lost 2 bases and 0 bases, there was a span of 7 bases. The CDR3 region has the DNA TGCGCCAGCAGCTTCAAGGAGAGCACAGATACGCAGTATTTT. Its protein is CASSFKESTDTQYF.

For the CDR3, the DNA is TGTGCCAGCAGCTTTTGGGGAGGGAACACTGAAGCTTTCTTT. It specifies CASSFWGGNTEAFF. The chain carries TRBV5-5 and TRBJ1-1; D not resolved. Trimming took 2 bases from V and 1 from J, leaving 9 bases between them. There are 14 residues in the CDR3. Germline V gives CDR1 SGHKS, CDR2 YYEKEE (reference sequence).